One and the same sample provided the 22 T cell receptor beta chains below, sequenced in a study of shared clonotypes between healthy human individuals. Sequenced by immunoSEQ multiplex PCR; TCRdb stores in-frame clones only, minus some. The sample contains about 2 million clones, 85% to 95% of which appear only once. Sequencing used naive CD4+ T cells sorted from blood. Subset indicated: CD45RA+ positively selected. The receptors were gathered from a man between 18 and 29 years old in good health.

V and J are TRBV4-1 and TRBJ1-1; D might be TRBD1 (5 bases). The germline CDR1 and CDR2 sequences are MGHRA and YSYEKL. Deletions cut 5 bases from V and 1 base from J, with 11 bases between. The length of the CDR3 is 14 residues. The CDR3 DNA follows: TGCGCCAGCAGCTGGGGGACGGAGAACACTGAAGCTTTCTTT. It is translated as CASSWGTENTEAFF.

The chain uses TRBV6-6 and TRBJ2-4; 9 nucleotides align to TRBD1. V lost 10 bases, J lost 5 bases, and 9 bases stayed unmatched. CDR3 length: 14 amino acids. The germline gives CDR1 MNHNY, CDR2 SVGAGI (reference sequence). CDR3: CATRDREAQNIQYF. The CDR3, as DNA: TGTGCCACTCGGGACAGGGAGGCTCAAAACATTCAGTACTTC.

The chain carries TRBV6-1 and TRBJ1-4, with D possibly TRBD1 on 5 matching bases. Germline V gene data show CDR1 as MNHNS and CDR2 as SASEGT. The CDR3 is 14 amino acids. V lost 8 bases, J lost 5 bases, and 15 bases lay in between. The CDR3 sequence: CASSHRWPNEKLFF. CDR3 DNA: TGTGCCAGCTCCCACAGGTGGCCAAATGAAAAACTGTTTTTT.

The J gene is TRBJ1-5, the V gene TRBV30, with D possibly being TRBD1 (6 bases). V was shortened by 0 bases and J by 3 bases, with 15 bases between the two germline ends. The CDR3 is 16 residues long. Germline loops: CDR1 GTSNPN, CDR2 SVGIG (reference sequence). The CDR3 region has the DNA TGTGCCTGGAGTGTTCTTTGGGCAGGGGACAATCAGCCCCAGCATTTT. Translating it yields CAWSVLWAGDNQPQHF.

The rearrangement links TRBV27 to TRBJ2-7; the D gene is possibly TRBD1 (7 bases). Germline assignment: CDR1 MNHEY and CDR2 SMNVEV (reference sequence). The V and J ends lost 2 bases and 1 base respectively, with 12 bases between them. The CDR3 spans 15 residues. CDR3 sequence (DNA): TGTGCCAGCAGTTTAGGAGGGGGCGGTTCCTACGAGCAGTACTTC. Amino acids: CASSLGGGGSYEQYF.

In its sample, this clone was seen once. The V and J genes are TRBV10-3 and TRBJ2-2; 11 positions agree with TRBD1. Trimming took 10 bases from V and 6 from J; bases not matched to a gene: 7. Germline V CDR1 and CDR2: ENHRY, SYGVKD. The CDR3 runs to 14 residues. CDR3 amino acids: CATDPGQGAGELFF. DNA of the CDR3: TGTGCCACGGATCCGGGACAGGGGGCCGGGGAGCTGTTTTTT.

This chain connects TRBV11-3 to TRBJ2-3, with D possibly TRBD2 on 6 matching bases. The CDR3 totals 15 residues. The ends were cut back, 4 bases at V and 3 bases at J, with 14 bases in the middle. Germline V gene data show CDR1 as SGHNT and CDR2 as YENEEA. The CDR3 DNA follows: TGTGCCAGCAGCTCCTCCTCGGGGGAAACAGATACGCAGTATTTT. It translates to CASSSSSGETDTQYF.

The chain combines TRBV30 with TRBJ2-5, with 10 bases aligning to TRBD2. With 3 bases clipped from V and 4 bases from J, the junction kept 5 bases outside the gene matches. This CDR3 has 14 amino acids. Germline V gene lookup returns CDR1 GTSNPN and CDR2 SVGIG (reference sequence). The DNA for the CDR3 is TGTGCCTGGAGATTAGCGGGAGGTGGAGAGACCCAGTACTTC. It yields the protein CAWRLAGGGETQYF.

This clone was counted a single time. The chain has TRBV18 and TRBJ2-7, with 8 bases aligning to TRBD1. The trim removed 6 bases at V and 5 bases at J, leaving 6 bases unmatched. The CDR3 length is 13 residues. Germline CDR1 reads KGHSH; CDR2 reads LQKENI. The CDR3 DNA reads as TGTGCCAGCTCTCGACAGGGGATCAACGAGCAGTACTTC. This translates into CASSRQGINEQYF.

The rearrangement joins TRBV30 to TRBJ2-7; unclear D gene. This CDR3 has 12 residues. The germline V gene encodes CDR1 GTSNPN and CDR2 SVGIG (reference sequence). V lost 2 bases and J lost 2, with 7 bases in between. CDR3 in amino acids: CAWSFGPYEQYF. The CDR3 region has the DNA TGTGCCTGGAGTTTCGGACCCTACGAGCAGTACTTC.

This clone was seen only once. The sample contains more than one DNA sequence encoding this CDR3. This sequence joins TRBV10-3 and TRBJ1-1; TRBD1 is a possible D gene (6 bases). Looked up from germline, CDR1 is ENHRY and CDR2 is SYGVKD. This CDR3 contains 12 residues. V lost 8 bases to trimming and J lost 1 base, with 8 bases between them. The CDR3: CAISTGNTEAFF. Written as DNA, the CDR3 is TGTGCCATCTCGACAGGGAACACTGAAGCTTTCTTT.

Points on this clone: The same CDR3 arises from other DNA sequences in this sample as well. The CDR3 nucleotides read TGTGCCAGCAGCTTGAGACAGAACTATGGCTACACCTTC. Translating it yields CASSLRQNYGYTF. V usage is TRBV5-6 and J usage is TRBJ1-2, with a tentative D call TRBD1 (5 bases). V shed 1 base and J shed 2 bases, with 6 bases lying between them. Germline V gives CDR1 SGHDT, CDR2 YYEEEE. This CDR3 is built from 13 residues.

The V and J genes are TRBV6-6 and TRBJ1-1; no firm D call. Germline CDR1 is MNHNY and CDR2 is SVGAGI (reference sequence). The CDR3 has 13 residues. V was shortened by 1 base and J by 1 base, with 4 bases between the two germline ends. The CDR3 loop is CASSYFGNTEAFF. CDR3 sequence (DNA): TGTGCCAGCAGTTACTTTGGGAACACTGAAGCTTTCTTT.

The chain has TRBV30 and TRBJ1-1; TRBD1 is a possible D gene (6 bases). Germline V gives CDR1 GTSNPN, CDR2 SVGIG (reference sequence). There are 14 residues in the CDR3. V was clipped by 4 bases and J by 1 base, with 13 bases between them. DNA of the CDR3: TGTGCCTGGAAAATCAGGGGTGGGAACACTGAAGCTTTCTTT. Its translation: CAWKIRGGNTEAFF.

The V gene is TRBV7-9, the J gene TRBJ1-2, with no clear D. The V and J ends lost 1 base and 8 bases respectively, with 11 bases between them. The germline gives CDR1 SEHNR, CDR2 FQNEAQ (reference sequence). CDR3 length equals 13 residues. The CDR3 sequence is CASSLGLRSGYTF. Written as DNA, the CDR3 is TGTGCCAGCAGCTTAGGTCTTAGGAGCGGCTACACCTTC.

V gene TRBV10-3 combines with J gene TRBJ2-3, with 8 bases fitting TRBD2. Germline V gives CDR1 ENHRY, CDR2 SYGVKD. The CDR3 runs to 15 residues. The junction had 7 bases not matched to a gene; V was cut back by 7 bases and J by 1 base. CDR3: CAITSSGRRTDTQYF. CDR3 nucleotides: TGTGCCATCACATCCAGCGGGAGACGCACAGATACGCAGTATTTT.

This chain links TRBV5-8 with TRBJ2-3; D gene ambiguous. The CDR3 totals 14 residues. Deletions cut 1 base from V and 6 bases from J, with 12 bases between. Germline V lookup: CDR1 SGHTS, CDR2 YDEGEE. CDR3 protein: CASSLYSFLDTQYF. The DNA of the CDR3 is TGTGCCAGCAGCTTGTACTCCTTCCTGGATACGCAGTATTTT.

The chain has TRBV6-1 and TRBJ2-3; D gene ambiguous. The CDR3 length is 15 residues. The germline V gene encodes CDR1 MNHNS and CDR2 SASEGT. Trimming removed 4 bases at V and 0 bases at J, with 11 bases between. The CDR3 bases are TGTGCCAGCAGTGTAATGTCAAAAAGCACAGATACGCAGTATTTT. Protein sequence: CASSVMSKSTDTQYF.

The chain links TRBV7-9 to TRBJ1-1; 11 bases are shared with TRBD1. This CDR3 spans 16 amino acids. Germline values: CDR1 SEHNR, CDR2 FQNEAQ (reference sequence). The J segment lost 5 bases and the V segment lost 1 base, leaving 6 bases of the junction unmatched. CDR3 nucleotide sequence: TGTGCCAGCAGCTTAGGGACAGGGGGCGGAAGGACTGAAGCTTTCTTT. Its protein product is CASSLGTGGGRTEAFF. The complete variable domain, with remaining parts taken from reference TRBV7-9 and TRBJ1-1, reads DTGVSQNPRHKITKRGQNVTFRCDPISEHNRLYWYRQTLGQGPEFLTYFQNEAQLEKSRLLSDRFSAERPKGSFSTLEIQRTEQGDSAMYLCASSLGTGGGRTEAFFGQGTRLTVV.

This clone was counted a single time. The chain employs TRBV28 and TRBJ2-3; 11 bases map to TRBD2. Germline V gene sequence: CDR1 MDHEN, CDR2 SYDVKM. Germline trimming cut 5 bases from V and 1 base from J; bases unmatched to any gene: 5. The CDR3 loop spans 16 amino acids. CDR3 DNA: TGTGCCAGCAGTACCCCACTAGCGGGGGGCACAGATACGCAGTATTTT. Its translation is CASSTPLAGGTDTQYF.

This clone has just a few counts. V usage is TRBV11-2 and J usage is TRBJ2-5, with 8 bases lining up with TRBD1. J lost 4 bases, V lost 0 bases, and 4 bases had no gene match. Germline CDR1 is SGHAT and CDR2 is FQNNGV. The CDR3 contains 15 residues. The CDR3 nucleotides read TGTGCCAGCAGCTTAGATCGGACAGGGCGAGAGACCCAGTACTTC. As protein: CASSLDRTGRETQYF.

The chain links TRBV19 to TRBJ2-4; D remains unclear. The germline V gene encodes CDR1 LNHDA and CDR2 SQIVND (reference sequence). V was pared by 5 bases and J by 11 bases, with 13 bases between. The CDR3 consists of 12 residues. The chain's CDR3 is CASSRLQELQYF. The CDR3, as DNA: TGTGCCAGTAGTCGGTTACAAGAACTTCAGTACTTC. The whole variable domain, filled in from reference TRBV19 and TRBJ2-4, reads DGGITQSPKYLFRKEGQNVTLSCEQNLNHDAMYWYRQDPGQGLRLIYYSQIVNDFQKGDIAEGYSVSREKKESFPLTVTSAQKNPTAFYLCASSRLQELQYFGAGTRLSVL.